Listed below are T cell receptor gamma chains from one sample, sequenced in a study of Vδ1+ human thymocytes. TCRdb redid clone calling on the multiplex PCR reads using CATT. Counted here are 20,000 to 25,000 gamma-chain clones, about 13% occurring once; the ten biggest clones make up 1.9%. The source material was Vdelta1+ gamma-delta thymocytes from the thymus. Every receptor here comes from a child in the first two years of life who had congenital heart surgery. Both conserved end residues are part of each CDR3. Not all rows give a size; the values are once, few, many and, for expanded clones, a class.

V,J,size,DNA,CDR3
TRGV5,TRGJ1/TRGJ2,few,TGTGCCACCTGGGACGGACCGAAGCTCTTT,CATWDGPKLF
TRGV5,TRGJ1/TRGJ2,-,TGTGCCACCTGGGACAGAACTAAGAAACTCTTT,CATWDRTKKLF
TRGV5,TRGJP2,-,TGTGCCACCTGGGACGGACCATATAGTAGTGATTGGATCAAGACGTTT,CATWDGPYSSDWIKTF
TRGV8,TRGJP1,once,TGTGCCACCTGGGAACGCCGTGCGGGGACCACTGGTTGGTTCAAGATATTT,CATWERRAGTTGWFKIF
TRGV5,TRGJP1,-,TGTGCCACCTGGGGCAGGTTAAGGGCTCGCACTGGTTGGTTCAAGATATTT,CATWGRLRARTGWFKIF
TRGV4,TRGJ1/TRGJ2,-,TGTGCCACCTGGAACCATCCAAAGGGTAAGAAACTCTTT,CATWNHPKGKKLF
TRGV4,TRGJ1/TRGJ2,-,TGTGCCACCTGGAAGGGTTTGTTTTATAAGAAACTCTTT,CATWKGLFYKKLF
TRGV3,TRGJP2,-,TGTGCCGCCTGGGACGGGTGGTGTGGTGATTGGATCAAGACGTTT,CAAWDGWCGDWIKTF
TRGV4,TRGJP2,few,TGTGCCACCTGGAATGGGGACTGGATCAAGACGTTT,CATWNGDWIKTF
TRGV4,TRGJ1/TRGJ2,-,TGTGCCACCTCCGCCGGGATGAATTATAAGAAACTCTTT,CATSAGMNYKKLF
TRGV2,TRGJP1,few,TGTGCCACCTGGGACGGGCTGAAGGGGTCTGGTTGGTTCAAGATATTT,CATWDGLKGSGWFKIF
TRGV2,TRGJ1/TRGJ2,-,TGTGCCACCTGGGACGCTCCGGGGTATTATAAGAAACTCTTT,CATWDAPGYYKKLF
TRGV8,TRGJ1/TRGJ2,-,TGTGCCACCTGGGATATTTGGAAGAAACTCTTT,CATWDIWKKLF
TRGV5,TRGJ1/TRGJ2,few,TGTGCCACCTGGGACAGGCGGTGGAAGAAACTCTTT,CATWDRRWKKLF
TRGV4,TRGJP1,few,TGTGCCACCTGGGATGTAGGCACCACTGGTTGGTTCAAGATATTT,CATWDVGTTGWFKIF
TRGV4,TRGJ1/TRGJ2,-,TGTGCCACCTGGAGGGGTTGTTATAAGAAACTCTTT,CATWRGCYKKLF
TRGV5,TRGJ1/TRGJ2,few,TGTGCCACCTGGGACAGGCTTTCCGGATATAAGAAACTCTTT,CATWDRLSGYKKLF
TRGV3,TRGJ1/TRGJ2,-,TGTGCCACCTGGGACCTCGTCCATTATTATAAGAAACTCTTT,CATWDLVHYYKKLF
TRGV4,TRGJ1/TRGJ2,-,TGTGCCACCTGGGATGAGGCCAAGAAACTCTTT,CATWDEAKKLF
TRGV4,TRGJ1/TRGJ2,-,TGTGCCACCTGGAATCACAACAAGAATTATTATAAGAAACTCTTT,CATWNHNKNYYKKLF
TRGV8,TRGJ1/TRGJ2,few,TGTGCCACCTGGGATTGTGGGAAGAAACTCTTT,CATWDCGKKLF
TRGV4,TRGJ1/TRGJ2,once,TGTGCCACCTGGAATGGGCTTAAGTGTTATAAGAAACTCTTT,CATWNGLKCYKKLF
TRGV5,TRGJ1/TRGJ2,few,TGTGCCACCTGGGACAGGCCCCCATATTATAAGAAACTCTTT,CATWDRPPYYKKLF
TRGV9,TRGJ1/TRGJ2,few,TGTGCCTTGTGGGAGGAAAACGAATCCTGCTATTATTATAAGAAACTCTTT,CALWEENESCYYYKKLF
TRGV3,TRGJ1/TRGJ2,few,TGTGCCACCTGGGACAGGCGATTGGAGAAACTCTTT,CATWDRRLEKLF
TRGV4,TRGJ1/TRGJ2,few,TGTGCCACCTGGAATGGGCTCTATCATAAGAAACTCTTT,CATWNGLYHKKLF
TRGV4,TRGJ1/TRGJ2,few,TGTGCCACCTGGCGCGAGAGGAATTATTATAAGAAACTCTTT,CATWRERNYYKKLF
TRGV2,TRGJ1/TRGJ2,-,TGTGCCACCTGGGACGACTACCCCGCGGAACTCTTT,CATWDDYPAELF
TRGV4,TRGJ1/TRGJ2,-,TGTGCCACCTGGGATGGGCCGGTCTTAGGCTATAAGAAACTCTTT,CATWDGPVLGYKKLF
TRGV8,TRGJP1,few,TGTGCCACCTGGGGCGGCAATACCACTGGTTGGTTCAAGATATTT,CATWGGNTTGWFKIF
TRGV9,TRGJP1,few,TGTGCCTTGTGGGAGGTCTATACCACTGGTTGGTTCAAGATATTT,CALWEVYTTGWFKIF
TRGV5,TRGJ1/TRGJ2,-,TGTGCCACCTGGGACAGGCGGGATTTTTATTATAAGAAACTCTTT,CATWDRRDFYYKKLF
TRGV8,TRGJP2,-,TGTGCCCCCCGTAGTGATTGGATCAAGACGTTT,CAPRSDWIKTF
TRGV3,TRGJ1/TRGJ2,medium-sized,TGTGCCACCTGGGACAGGTATTATAAGAAACTCTTT,CATWDRYYKKLF
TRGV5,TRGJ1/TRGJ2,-,TGTGCCACCTGGGACAGGCCCCAAGTTCATTATAAGAAACTCTTT,CATWDRPQVHYKKLF
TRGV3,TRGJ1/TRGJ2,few,TGTGCCACCTGGGACAGGCCCGTAAGAAAACTCTTT,CATWDRPVRKLF
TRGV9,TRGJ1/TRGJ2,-,TGTGCCTTGTGGTTCTGCCCTCCCTATTATTATAAGAAACTCTTT,CALWFCPPYYYKKLF
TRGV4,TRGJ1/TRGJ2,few,TGTGCCACCTGGGATGGGGTATTCAAGAAACTCTTT,CATWDGVFKKLF
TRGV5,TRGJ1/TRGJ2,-,TGTGCCACCTGGGACACAACAGATTATTATAAGAAACTCTTT,CATWDTTDYYKKLF